The 15 T cell receptor beta chains in this list originate from one sample, sequenced in a study of identical twins. TCRdb ran MiXCR on the 5' RACE reads and lists one entry per CDR3 protein. The sample has 500,000 to 600,000 distinct CDR3 sequences; about 20% are singletons. This sample also belongs to another study, concerning T cells expressing NK-cell markers.

Sequenced input: CD4+ T cells sorted from blood. All receptors derive from a woman between 18 and 29 years old in good health.

The chain combines TRBV5-1 with TRBJ2-6; D is ambiguous. V dropped 1 base and J dropped 4 bases, with 6 bases sitting between them. This CDR3 spans 14 amino acids. The germline CDR1 and CDR2 sequences are SGHRS and YFSETQ. In DNA form, the CDR3 reads TGCGCCAGCAGCTTGACCGCGGGGGCCAACGTCCTGACTTTC. The encoded protein is CASSLTAGANVLTF.

This clonotype has just a few counts. The genes are TRBV7-3 and TRBJ2-3, with 14 bases identical to TRBD2. Trimming cost V 4 bases and J 6 bases; bases outside gene matches: 3. Germline-derived CDR1 and CDR2 are SGHTA and FQGTGA. The CDR3 totals 15 residues. The CDR3 DNA follows: TGTGCCAGCAGCTCACGGACTAGCGGGGGGGATACGCAGTATTTT. It translates to CASSSRTSGGDTQYF.

The V and J genes are TRBV10-3 and TRBJ2-5; D is undetermined. This CDR3 contains 15 residues. The germline V gene encodes CDR1 ENHRY and CDR2 SYGVKD. V gave up 0 bases and J gave up 4 bases, with 12 bases separating them. CDR3 loop: CAISESLATLETQYF. For the CDR3, the DNA is TGTGCCATCAGTGAGTCTCTGGCAACCTTAGAGACCCAGTACTTC.

This rearrangement joins TRBV29-1 to TRBJ2-7; D uncertain. V lost 6 bases, J lost 1 base, and 10 bases lay in between. This CDR3 region has 12 residues. Germline lookup yields CDR1 SQVTM and CDR2 ANQGSEA. The CDR3 loop reads CSVERGSYEQYF. The DNA of the CDR3 is TGCAGCGTAGAGAGAGGTTCCTACGAGCAGTACTTC.

This clonotype appeared many times. The chain employs TRBV20-1 and TRBJ1-5; D gene uncertain. Germline V gene lookup returns CDR1 DFQATT and CDR2 SNEGSKA (reference sequence). The CDR3 is 12 amino acids. The V gene lost 6 bases and the J gene lost 4 bases, with 10 bases spanning the gap. In DNA, the CDR3 is TGCAGTGCCGCCCGGACTAATCAGCCCCAGCATTTT. It yields the protein CSAARTNQPQHF.

This clonotype was seen a few times. The chain combines TRBV10-2 with TRBJ1-2; D uncertain. V lost 7 bases, J lost 2 bases, and 8 bases lay in between. The CDR3 spans 12 residues. CDR1 is WSHSY, CDR2 SAAADI, per germline. The CDR3 is CASTGSNYGYTF. In nucleotides, the CDR3 is TGCGCCAGCACAGGCAGCAACTATGGCTACACCTTC.

This clonotype was counted a few times. V gene TRBV27 combines with J gene TRBJ2-3; D ambiguous. Germline-derived CDR1 and CDR2 are MNHEY and SMNVEV (reference sequence). Trimming pared 2 bases from V and 14 bases from J, leaving 14 bases between. This CDR3 contains 12 residues. CDR3 nucleotides: TGTGCCAGCAGTTTAATGAGCCCTATCCTGTATTTT. Residues: CASSLMSPILYF.

This chain connects TRBV12-3 or TRBV12-4 to TRBJ1-1, with D hard to call. This CDR3 region has 15 residues. The V gene lost 5 bases and the J gene lost 2 bases, with 15 bases spanning the gap. The CDR3 DNA reads as TGTGCCAGCAGTCCCGTGGGGAACCTAAACACTGAAGCTTTCTTT. It yields the protein CASSPVGNLNTEAFF.

This clonotype has only a few counts. The chain recombines TRBV5-8 with TRBJ1-4; no clear D. With 2 bases removed from V and 7 bases from J, the gap between germline ends came to 15 bases. Germline V CDR1 and CDR2: SGHTS, YDEGEE. The CDR3 loop spans 15 amino acids. The CDR3, as DNA: TGTGCCAGCAGCTTCAGTGGCCAAACGGGTGAAAAACTGTTTTTT. Its translation is CASSFSGQTGEKLFF.

This clonotype was detected ten times or more. The chain couples TRBV6-1 to TRBJ2-3; TRBD1 aligns across 10 bases. Germline lookup yields CDR1 MNHNS and CDR2 SASEGT. Germline trimming cut 5 bases from V and 5 bases from J; bases unmatched to any gene: 10. This CDR3 has 16 amino acids. This CDR3 reads CASSPFRDRGGDTQYF. CDR3 bases: TGTGCCAGCAGTCCGTTCCGGGACAGGGGAGGAGATACGCAGTATTTT.

A few counts support this clonotype. V usage is TRBV12-3 or TRBV12-4 and J usage is TRBJ2-1; D gene unclear. V was trimmed by 3 bases and J by 6 bases, leaving 12 bases between them. The CDR3 runs 14 residues. The CDR3 DNA sequence: TGTGCCAGCAGTTTTCGTGACTCCATCAATGAGCAGTTCTTC. Its translation: CASSFRDSINEQFF.

This clonotype was recorded a few times. This chain links TRBV12-3 or TRBV12-4 with TRBJ2-7, with 15 bases that match TRBD2. This CDR3 has 15 amino acids. Unmatched junction bases numbered 5, after V lost 7 bases and J lost 4 bases. In DNA, the CDR3 is TGTGCCAGCAAACGGGGACTAGCGGGAGGATACGAGCAGTACTTC. Its protein is CASKRGLAGGYEQYF.

This clonotype was seen a handful of times. V and J are TRBV12-3 or TRBV12-4 and TRBJ2-1; 7 bases align to TRBD2. This CDR3 comprises 16 residues. V trimming: 8 bases; J trimming: 3 bases; junction bases outside the gene matches: 13. Here the CDR3 reads CASESGTPSHYNEQFF. The CDR3 DNA is TGTGCCAGCGAAAGCGGGACTCCAAGCCACTACAATGAGCAGTTCTTC.

The gene calls are TRBV7-2 and TRBJ2-3; 7 bases match TRBD2. There are 13 residues in the CDR3. Per germline, CDR1 SGHTA and CDR2 FQGNSA. The V gene end was trimmed by 6 bases and the J gene end by 5 bases; junction bases not matched to a gene: 5. In nucleotides, the CDR3 is TGTGCCAGCAGTCGGGAGCGGGGAGATACGCAGTATTTT. It codes for CASSRERGDTQYF.

The chain recombines TRBV5-1 with TRBJ2-1; 13 positions agree with TRBD2. V was pared by 4 bases and J by 7 bases, with 8 bases of the junction left unmatched. CDR1 is SGHRS, CDR2 YFSETQ, per germline. The CDR3 consists of 16 residues. The CDR3 coding sequence is TGCGCCAGCAGCGCCCCGGGACTAGCGGGAAAGAATGAGCAGTTCTTC. This codes for CASSAPGLAGKNEQFF.